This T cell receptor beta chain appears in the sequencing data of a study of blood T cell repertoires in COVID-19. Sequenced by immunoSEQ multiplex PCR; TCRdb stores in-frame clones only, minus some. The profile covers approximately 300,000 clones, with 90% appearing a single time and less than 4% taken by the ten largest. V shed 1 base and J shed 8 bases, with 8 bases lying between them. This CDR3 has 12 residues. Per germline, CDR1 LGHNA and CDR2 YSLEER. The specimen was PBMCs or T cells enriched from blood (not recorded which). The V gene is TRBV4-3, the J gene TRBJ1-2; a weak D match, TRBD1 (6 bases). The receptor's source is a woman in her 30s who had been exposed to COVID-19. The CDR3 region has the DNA TGCGCCAGCAGCCAAGGCGGGGGCGGCTACACCTTC. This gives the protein CASSQGGGGYTF.